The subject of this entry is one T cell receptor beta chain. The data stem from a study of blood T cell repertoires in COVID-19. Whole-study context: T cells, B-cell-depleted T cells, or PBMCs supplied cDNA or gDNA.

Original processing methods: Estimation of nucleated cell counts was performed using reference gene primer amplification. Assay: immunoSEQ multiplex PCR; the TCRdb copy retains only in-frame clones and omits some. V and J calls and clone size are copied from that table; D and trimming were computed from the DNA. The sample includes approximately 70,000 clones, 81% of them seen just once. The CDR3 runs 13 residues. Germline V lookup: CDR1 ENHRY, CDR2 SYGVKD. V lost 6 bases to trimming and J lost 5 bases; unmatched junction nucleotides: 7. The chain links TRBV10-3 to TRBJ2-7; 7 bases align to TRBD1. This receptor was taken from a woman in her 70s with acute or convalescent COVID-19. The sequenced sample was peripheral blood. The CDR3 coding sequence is TGTGCCATCAGCCGACAGGGAAACGACGAGCAGTACTTC. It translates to CAISRQGNDEQYF.